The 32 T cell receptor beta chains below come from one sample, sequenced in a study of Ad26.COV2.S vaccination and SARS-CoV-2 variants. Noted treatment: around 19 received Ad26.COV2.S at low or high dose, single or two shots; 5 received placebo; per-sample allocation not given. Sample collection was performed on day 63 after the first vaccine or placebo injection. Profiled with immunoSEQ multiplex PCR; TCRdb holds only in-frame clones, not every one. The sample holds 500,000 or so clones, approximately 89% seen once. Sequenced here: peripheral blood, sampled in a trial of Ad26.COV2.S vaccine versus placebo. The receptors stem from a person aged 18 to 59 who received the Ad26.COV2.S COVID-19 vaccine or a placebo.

The CDR3 DNA sequence: TGTGCCAGTAAGGCGACCGGGGAGGCTAACTATGGCTACACCTTC. This gives the protein CASKATGEANYGYTF. This chain uses TRBV19 with TRBJ1-2; no reliable D call. The germline CDR1 and CDR2 sequences are LNHDA and SQIVND (reference sequence). Trimming removed 7 bases at V and 0 bases at J, with 15 bases between. The CDR3 spans 15 residues.

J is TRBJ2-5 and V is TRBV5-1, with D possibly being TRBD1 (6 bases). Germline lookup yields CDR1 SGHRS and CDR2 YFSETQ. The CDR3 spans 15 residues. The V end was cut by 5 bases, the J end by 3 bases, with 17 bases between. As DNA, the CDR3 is TGCGCCAGCAGGCGGGTGGGGGCAGAGGAAGAGACCCAGTACTTC. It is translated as CASRRVGAEEETQYF.

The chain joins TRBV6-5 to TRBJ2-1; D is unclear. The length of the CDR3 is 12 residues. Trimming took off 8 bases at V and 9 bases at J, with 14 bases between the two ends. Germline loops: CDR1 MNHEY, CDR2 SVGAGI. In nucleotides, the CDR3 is TGTGCCAGCTTGTCCCTCGTGAGTGAGCAGTTCTTC. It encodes CASLSLVSEQFF.

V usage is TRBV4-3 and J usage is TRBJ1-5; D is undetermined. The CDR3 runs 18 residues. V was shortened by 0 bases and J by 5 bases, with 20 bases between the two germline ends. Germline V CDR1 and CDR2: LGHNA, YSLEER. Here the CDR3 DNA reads TGCGCCAGCAGCCAAGACCCCCCCGTTGTGGCGGGGTATCAGCCCCAGCATTTT. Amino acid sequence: CASSQDPPVVAGYQPQHF.

The CDR3 sequence is CASSLGPLAGEAYEQYV. CDR3 DNA: TGCGCCAGCAGCTTGGGGCCTCTGGCGGGAGAAGCTTACGAGCAGTACGTC. V and J are TRBV5-1 and TRBJ2-7; 7 bases map to TRBD2. V shed 0 bases and J 4 bases; nucleotides not matched to a gene: 13. In germline, CDR1 is SGHRS, CDR2 YFSETQ. The CDR3 is made up of 17 amino acids.

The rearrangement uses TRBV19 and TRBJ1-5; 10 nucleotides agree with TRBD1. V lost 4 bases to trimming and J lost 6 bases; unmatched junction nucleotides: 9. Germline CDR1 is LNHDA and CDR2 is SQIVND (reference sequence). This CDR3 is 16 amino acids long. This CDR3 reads CASSTTGQGLGQPQHF. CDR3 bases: TGTGCCAGTAGTACGACGGGACAGGGGTTGGGTCAGCCCCAGCATTTT.

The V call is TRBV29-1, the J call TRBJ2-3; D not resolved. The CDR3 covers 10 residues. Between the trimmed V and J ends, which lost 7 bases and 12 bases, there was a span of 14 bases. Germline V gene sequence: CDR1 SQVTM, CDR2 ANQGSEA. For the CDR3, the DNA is TGCAGCGATAACGGACCTCCCCAGTATTTT. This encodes CSDNGPPQYF.

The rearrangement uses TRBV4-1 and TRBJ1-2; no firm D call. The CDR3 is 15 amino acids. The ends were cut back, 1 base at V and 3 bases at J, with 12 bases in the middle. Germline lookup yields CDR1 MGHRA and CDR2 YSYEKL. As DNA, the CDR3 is TGCGCCAGCAGCCAAGTGTTATTAGGTTACTATGGCTACACCTTC. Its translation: CASSQVLLGYYGYTF.

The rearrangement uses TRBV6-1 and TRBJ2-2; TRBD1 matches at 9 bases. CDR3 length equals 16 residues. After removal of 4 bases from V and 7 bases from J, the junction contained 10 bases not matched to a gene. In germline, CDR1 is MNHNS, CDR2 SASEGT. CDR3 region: CASSAVTGGSDGELFF. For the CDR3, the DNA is TGTGCCAGCAGTGCGGTCACAGGGGGCTCGGACGGGGAGCTGTTTTTT.

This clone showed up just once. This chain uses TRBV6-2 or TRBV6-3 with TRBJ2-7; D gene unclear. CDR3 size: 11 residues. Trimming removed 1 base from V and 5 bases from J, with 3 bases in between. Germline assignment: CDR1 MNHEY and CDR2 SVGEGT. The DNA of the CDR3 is TGTGCCAGCAGTTACTACGACGAGCAGTACTTC. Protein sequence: CASSYYDEQYF.

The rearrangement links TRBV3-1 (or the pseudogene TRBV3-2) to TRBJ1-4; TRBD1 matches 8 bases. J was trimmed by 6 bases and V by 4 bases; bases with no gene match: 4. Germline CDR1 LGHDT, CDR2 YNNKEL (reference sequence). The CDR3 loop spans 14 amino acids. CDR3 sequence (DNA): TGTGCCAGCAGCCGCACAGGGGGAGATGAAAAACTGTTTTTT. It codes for CASSRTGGDEKLFF.

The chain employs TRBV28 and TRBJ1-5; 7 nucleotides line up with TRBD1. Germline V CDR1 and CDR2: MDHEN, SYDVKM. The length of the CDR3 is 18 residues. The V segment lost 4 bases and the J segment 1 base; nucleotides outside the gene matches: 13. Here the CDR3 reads CASSSLDRARGSNQPQHF. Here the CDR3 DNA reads TGTGCCAGCAGTTCCCTCGACAGGGCACGGGGAAGCAATCAGCCCCAGCATTTT.

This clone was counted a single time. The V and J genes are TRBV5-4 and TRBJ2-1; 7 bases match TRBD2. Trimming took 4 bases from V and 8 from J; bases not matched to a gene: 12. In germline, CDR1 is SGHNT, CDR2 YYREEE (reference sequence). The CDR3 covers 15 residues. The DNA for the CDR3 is TGTGCCAGCAGCCTGAAATGGGGAGGGGCGCATGAGCAGTTCTTC. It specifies CASSLKWGGAHEQFF. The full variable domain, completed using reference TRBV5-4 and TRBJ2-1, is ETGVTQSPTHLIKTRGQQVTLRCSSQSGHNTVSWYQQALGQGPQFIFQYYREEENGRGNFPPRFSGLQFPNYSSELNVNALELDDSALYLCASSLKWGGAHEQFFGPGTRLTVL.

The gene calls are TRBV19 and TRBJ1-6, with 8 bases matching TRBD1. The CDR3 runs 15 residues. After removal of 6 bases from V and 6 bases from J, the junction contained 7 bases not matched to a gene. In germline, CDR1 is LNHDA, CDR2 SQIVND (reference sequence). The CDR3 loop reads CASSQGALRNSPLHF. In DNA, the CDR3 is TGTGCCAGTAGCCAGGGGGCGCTTCGTAATTCACCCCTCCACTTT.

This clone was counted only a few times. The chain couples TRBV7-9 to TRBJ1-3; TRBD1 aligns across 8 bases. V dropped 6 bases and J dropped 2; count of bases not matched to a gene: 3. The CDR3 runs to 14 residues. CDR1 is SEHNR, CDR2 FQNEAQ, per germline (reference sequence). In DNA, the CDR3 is TGTGCCAGCAGTCTACAGGGGGCTGGAAACACCATATATTTT. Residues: CASSLQGAGNTIYF.

The CDR3 DNA reads TGTGCCAGCAGTGAACTAGGCACAGATACGCAGTATTTT. Its protein product is CASSELGTDTQYF. The chain has TRBV2 and TRBJ2-3; D not resolved. The CDR3 covers 13 residues. Germline V lookup: CDR1 SNHLY, CDR2 FYNNEI. V was cut by 2 bases and J by 1 base, with 4 bases left in between.

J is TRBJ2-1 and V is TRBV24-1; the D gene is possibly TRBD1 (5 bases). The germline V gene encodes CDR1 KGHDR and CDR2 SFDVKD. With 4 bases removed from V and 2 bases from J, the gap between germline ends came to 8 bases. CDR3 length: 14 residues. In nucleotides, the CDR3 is TGTGCCACCAGTGACCCGGACACCTACAATGAGCAGTTCTTC. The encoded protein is CATSDPDTYNEQFF.

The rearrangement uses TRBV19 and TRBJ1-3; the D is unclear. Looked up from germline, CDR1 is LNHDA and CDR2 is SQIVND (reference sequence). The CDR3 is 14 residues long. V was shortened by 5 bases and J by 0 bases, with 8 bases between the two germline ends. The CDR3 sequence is CASSGSYSGNTIYF. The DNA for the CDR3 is TGTGCCAGTAGTGGCTCGTACTCTGGAAACACCATATATTTT.

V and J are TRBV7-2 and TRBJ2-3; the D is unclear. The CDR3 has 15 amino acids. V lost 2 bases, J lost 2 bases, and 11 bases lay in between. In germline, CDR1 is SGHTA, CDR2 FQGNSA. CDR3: CASSLSRPDTDTQYF. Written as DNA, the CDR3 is TGTGCCAGCAGCTTAAGCCGGCCTGACACAGATACGCAGTATTTT.

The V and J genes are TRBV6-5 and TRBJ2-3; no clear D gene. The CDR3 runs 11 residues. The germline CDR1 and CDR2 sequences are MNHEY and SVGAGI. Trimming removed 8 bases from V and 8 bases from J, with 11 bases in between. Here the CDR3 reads CASGRDGTQYF. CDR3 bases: TGTGCCAGCGGCCGTGATGGTACGCAGTATTTT.

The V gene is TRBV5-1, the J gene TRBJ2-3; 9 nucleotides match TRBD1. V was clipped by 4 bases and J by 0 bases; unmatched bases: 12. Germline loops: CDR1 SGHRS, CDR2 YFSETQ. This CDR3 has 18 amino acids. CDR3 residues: CASSLTGGLLSSTDTQYF. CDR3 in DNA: TGCGCCAGCAGCCTGACAGGGGGTCTATTGTCTAGCACAGATACGCAGTATTTT. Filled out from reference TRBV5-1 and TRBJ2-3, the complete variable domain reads KAGVTQTPRYLIKTRGQQVTLSCSPISGHRSVSWYQQTPGQGLQFLFEYFSETQRNKGNFPGRFSGRQFSNSRSEMNVSTLELGDSALYLCASSLTGGLLSSTDTQYFGPGTRLTVL.

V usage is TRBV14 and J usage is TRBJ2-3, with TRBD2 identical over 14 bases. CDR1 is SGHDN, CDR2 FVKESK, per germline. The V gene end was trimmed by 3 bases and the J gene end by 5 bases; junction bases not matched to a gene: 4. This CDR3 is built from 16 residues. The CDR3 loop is CASSQDGTSGRDTQYF. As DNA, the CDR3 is TGTGCCAGCAGCCAGGACGGGACTAGCGGGAGAGATACGCAGTATTTT.

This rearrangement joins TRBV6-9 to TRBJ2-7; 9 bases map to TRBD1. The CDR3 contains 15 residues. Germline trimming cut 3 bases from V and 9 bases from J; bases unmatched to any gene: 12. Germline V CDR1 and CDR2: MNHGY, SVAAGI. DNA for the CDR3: TGTGCCAGCAGTTACCCCGGGACAGGGCACCTTCGGCAGTACGTC. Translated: CASSYPGTGHLRQYV.

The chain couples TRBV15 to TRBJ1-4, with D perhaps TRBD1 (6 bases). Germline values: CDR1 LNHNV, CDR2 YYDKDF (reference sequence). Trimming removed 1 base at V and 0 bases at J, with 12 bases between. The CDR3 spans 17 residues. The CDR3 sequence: CATSRVGRGTTNEKLFF. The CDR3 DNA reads TGTGCCACCAGCAGAGTTGGCAGGGGAACAACTAATGAAAAACTGTTTTTT.

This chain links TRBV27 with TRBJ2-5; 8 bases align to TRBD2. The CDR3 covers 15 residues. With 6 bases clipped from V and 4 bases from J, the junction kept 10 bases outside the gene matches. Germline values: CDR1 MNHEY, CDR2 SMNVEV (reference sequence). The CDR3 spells CASSPWTSRGETQYF. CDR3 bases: TGTGCCAGCAGCCCATGGACTAGCAGAGGAGAGACCCAGTACTTC.

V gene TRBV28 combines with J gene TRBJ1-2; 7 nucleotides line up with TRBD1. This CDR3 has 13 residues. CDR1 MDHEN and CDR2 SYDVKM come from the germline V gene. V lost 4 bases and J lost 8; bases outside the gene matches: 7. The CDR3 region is CASSSPRGEGYTF. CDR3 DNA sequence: TGTGCCAGCAGTTCCCCCAGGGGGGAGGGCTACACCTTC.

In DNA, the CDR3 is TGTGCCAGCAGTTACGTGCGGGCGAACACTGAAGCTTTCTTT. Encoded protein: CASSYVRANTEAFF. V usage is TRBV6-2 or TRBV6-3 and J usage is TRBJ1-1; D gene ambiguous. The CDR3 sequence is 14 residues long. Germline assignment: CDR1 MNHEY and CDR2 SVGEGT. The V gene lost 2 bases and the J gene lost 1 base, with 8 bases spanning the gap.

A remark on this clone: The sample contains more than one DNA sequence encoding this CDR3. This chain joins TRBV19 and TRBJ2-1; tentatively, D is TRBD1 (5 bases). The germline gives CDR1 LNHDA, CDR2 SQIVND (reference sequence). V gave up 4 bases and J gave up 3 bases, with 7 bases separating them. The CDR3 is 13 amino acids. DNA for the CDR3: TGTGCCAGTAGTACAGGGAACTACAATGAGCAGTTCTTC. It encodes CASSTGNYNEQFF.

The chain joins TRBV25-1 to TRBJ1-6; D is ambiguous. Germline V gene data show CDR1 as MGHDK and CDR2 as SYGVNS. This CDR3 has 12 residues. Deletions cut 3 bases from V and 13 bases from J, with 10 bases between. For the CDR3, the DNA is TGTGCCAGCAGTGACTACATATCGCCCCTCCACTTT. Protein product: CASSDYISPLHF.

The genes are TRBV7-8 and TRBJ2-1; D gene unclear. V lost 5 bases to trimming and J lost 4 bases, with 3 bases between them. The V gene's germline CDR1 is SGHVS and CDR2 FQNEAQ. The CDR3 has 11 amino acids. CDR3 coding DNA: TGTGCCAGCAGCCCGTACAATGAGCAGTTCTTC. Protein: CASSPYNEQFF.

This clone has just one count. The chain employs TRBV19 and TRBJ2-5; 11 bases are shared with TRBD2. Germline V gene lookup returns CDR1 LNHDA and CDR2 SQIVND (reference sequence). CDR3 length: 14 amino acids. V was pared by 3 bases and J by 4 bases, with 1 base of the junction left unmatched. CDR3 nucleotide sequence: TGTGCCAGTAGTATTAGCGGGAGGGCAGAGACCCAGTACTTC. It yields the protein CASSISGRAETQYF.

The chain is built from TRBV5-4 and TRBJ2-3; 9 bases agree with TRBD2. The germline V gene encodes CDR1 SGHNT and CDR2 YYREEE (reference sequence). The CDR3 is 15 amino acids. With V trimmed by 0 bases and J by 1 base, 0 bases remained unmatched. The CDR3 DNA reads TGTGCCAGCAGCTTGGAGCGGGAGGGCACAGATACGCAGTATTTT. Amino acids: CASSLEREGTDTQYF.